A few counts support the clone carrying this T cell receptor (beta chain). These data originate in a study of OX40 agonist ivuxolimab in advanced cancers. Using immunoSEQ multiplex PCR, the repertoire was profiled, and TCRdb retains in-frame clones only, with some absent. Of tens of thousands of clones detected, 85% to 90% appear once; the ten largest clones hold under 14%. The V gene's germline CDR1 is SNHLY and CDR2 FYNNEI. The length of the CDR3 is 12 residues. Trimming left V 6 bases short and J 12 bases short, with 15 bases between. The origin of this receptor is an adult with an advanced solid tumor such as melanoma, head and neck, liver or kidney cancer. The material sequenced was CD4+ or CD8+ T cells sorted from blood, taken in a trial of the OX40 agonist ivuxolimab. V gene TRBV2 combines with J gene TRBJ1-5; D uncertain. In nucleotides, the CDR3 is TGTGCCAGCAGGGTTGACGGGCTCAACCAGCATTTT. Protein product: CASRVDGLNQHF.